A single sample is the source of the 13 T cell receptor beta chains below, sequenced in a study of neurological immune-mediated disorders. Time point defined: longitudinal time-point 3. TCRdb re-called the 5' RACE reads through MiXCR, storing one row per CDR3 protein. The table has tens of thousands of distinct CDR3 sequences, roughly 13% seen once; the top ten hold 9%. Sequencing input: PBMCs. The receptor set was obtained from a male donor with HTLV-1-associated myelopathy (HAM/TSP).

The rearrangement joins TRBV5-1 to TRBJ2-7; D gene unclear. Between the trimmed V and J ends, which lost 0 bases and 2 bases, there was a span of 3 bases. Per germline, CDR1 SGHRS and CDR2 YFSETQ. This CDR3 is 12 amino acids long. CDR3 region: CASSLVPYEQYF. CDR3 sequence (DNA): TGCGCCAGCAGCTTGGTCCCCTACGAGCAGTACTTC.

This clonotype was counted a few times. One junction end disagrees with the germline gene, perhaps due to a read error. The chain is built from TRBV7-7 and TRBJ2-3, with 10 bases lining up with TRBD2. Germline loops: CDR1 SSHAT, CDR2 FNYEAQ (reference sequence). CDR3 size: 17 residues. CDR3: CASSLASSGGDTDTQYF. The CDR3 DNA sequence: TGTGCTAGCAGCTTAGCGTCTAGCGGGGGAGACACAGATACGCAGTATTTT.

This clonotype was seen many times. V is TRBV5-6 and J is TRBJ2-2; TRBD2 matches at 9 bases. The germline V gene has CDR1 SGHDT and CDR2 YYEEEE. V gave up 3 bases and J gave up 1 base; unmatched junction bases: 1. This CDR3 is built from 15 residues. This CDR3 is CASSYSGGNTGELFF. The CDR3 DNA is TGTGCCAGCAGCTATAGCGGGGGGAACACCGGGGAGCTGTTTTTT.

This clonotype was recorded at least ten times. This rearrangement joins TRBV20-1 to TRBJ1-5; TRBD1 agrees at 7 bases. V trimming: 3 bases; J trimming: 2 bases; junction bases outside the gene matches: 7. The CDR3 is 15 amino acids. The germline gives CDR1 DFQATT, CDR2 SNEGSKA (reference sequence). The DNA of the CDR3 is TGCAGTGCTAGTATGCCGGGACAGCGCAATCAGCCCCAGCATTTT. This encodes CSASMPGQRNQPQHF.

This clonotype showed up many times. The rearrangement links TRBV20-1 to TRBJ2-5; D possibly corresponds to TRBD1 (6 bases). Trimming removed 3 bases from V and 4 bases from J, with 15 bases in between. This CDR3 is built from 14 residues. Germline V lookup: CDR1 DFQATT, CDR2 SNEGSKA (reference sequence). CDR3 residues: CSARSTGRGETQYF. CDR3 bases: TGCAGTGCTAGGTCCACAGGGCGAGGAGAGACCCAGTACTTC.

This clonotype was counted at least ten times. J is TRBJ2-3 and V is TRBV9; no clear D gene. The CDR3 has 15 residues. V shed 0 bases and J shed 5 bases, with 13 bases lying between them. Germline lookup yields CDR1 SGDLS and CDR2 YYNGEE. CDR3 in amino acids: CASSVVSSRLDTQYF. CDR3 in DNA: TGTGCCAGCAGCGTAGTTAGTAGCAGGTTAGATACGCAGTATTTT.

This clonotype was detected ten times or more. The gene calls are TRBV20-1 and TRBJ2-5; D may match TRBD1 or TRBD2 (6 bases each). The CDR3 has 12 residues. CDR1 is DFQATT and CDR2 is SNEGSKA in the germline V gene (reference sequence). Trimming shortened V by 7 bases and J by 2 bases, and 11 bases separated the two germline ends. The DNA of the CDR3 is TGCAGTGGGAGGGGGGCTCAAGAGACCCAGTACTTC. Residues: CSGRGAQETQYF.

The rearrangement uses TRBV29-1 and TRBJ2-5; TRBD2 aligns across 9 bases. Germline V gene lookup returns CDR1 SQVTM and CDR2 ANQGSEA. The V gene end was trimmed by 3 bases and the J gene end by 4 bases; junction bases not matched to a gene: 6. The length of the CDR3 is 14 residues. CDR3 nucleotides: TGCAGCGTTGAGGGGTTGCGGGGGGGAGAGACCCAGTACTTC. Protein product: CSVEGLRGGETQYF.

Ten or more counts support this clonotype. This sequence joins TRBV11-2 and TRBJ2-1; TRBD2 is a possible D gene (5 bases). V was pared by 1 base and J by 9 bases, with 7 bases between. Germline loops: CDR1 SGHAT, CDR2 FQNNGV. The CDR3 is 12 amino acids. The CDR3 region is CASSLGTGEQFF. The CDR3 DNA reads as TGTGCCAGCAGCTTAGGGACTGGTGAGCAGTTCTTC.

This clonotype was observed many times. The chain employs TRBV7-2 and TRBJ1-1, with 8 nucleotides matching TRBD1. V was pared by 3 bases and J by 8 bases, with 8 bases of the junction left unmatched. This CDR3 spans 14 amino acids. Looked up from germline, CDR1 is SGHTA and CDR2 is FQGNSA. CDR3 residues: CASSFSGGGLEAFF. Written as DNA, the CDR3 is TGTGCCAGCAGCTTTTCAGGGGGCGGCTTGGAAGCTTTCTTT.

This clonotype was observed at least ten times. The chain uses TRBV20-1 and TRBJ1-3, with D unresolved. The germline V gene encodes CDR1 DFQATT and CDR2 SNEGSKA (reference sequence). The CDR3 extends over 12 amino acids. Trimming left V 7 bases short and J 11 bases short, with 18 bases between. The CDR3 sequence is CSVSDSTGPIYF. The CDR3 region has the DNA TGCAGTGTATCAGATTCTACCGGCCCCATATATTTT.

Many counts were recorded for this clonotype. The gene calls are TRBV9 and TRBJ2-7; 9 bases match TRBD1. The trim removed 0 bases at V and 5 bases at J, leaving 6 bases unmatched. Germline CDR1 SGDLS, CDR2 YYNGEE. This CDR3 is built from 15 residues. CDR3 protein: CASSVAGTGNHEQYF. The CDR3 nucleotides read TGTGCCAGCAGCGTAGCCGGGACAGGGAACCACGAGCAGTACTTC.

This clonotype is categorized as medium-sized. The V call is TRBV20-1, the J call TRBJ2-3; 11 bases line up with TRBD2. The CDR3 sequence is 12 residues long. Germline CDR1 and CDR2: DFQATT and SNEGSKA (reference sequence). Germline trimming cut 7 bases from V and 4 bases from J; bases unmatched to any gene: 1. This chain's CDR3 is CSGLAGPDTQYF. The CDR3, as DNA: TGCAGTGGACTAGCGGGGCCAGATACGCAGTATTTT.